The sequence of this TCR beta chain was determined in a study of blood T cell repertoires in COVID-19. With respect to this clone: The sample holds other DNA sequences that translate to the same CDR3.

The CDR3 is made up of 15 amino acids. CDR1 is MNHEY, CDR2 SVGAGI, per germline. V trimming: 4 bases; J trimming: 4 bases; junction bases outside the gene matches: 6. Using immunoSEQ multiplex PCR, the repertoire was profiled, and TCRdb retains in-frame clones only, with some absent. Of fewer than 300,000 clones detected, 85% appear once; the ten largest clones hold about an eighth. The gene calls are TRBV6-5 and TRBJ2-1; 8 bases match TRBD1. The sequencing input was peripheral blood. The TCR sequence derives from a human donor in a cohort sampled during active COVID-19. CDR3 nucleotide sequence: TGTGCCAGCAGTTCCGGACAGGGAGCGTACAATGAGCAGTTCTTC. Its translation: CASSSGQGAYNEQFF.